This T cell receptor (beta chain) was found in a study of blood T cell repertoires in COVID-19. Across the study: Cohort 3 donors were reported recovered after two negative PCRs, clearance, or symptom resolution.

The CDR3 totals 17 residues. The germline CDR1 and CDR2 sequences are LGHNA and YNFKEQ. V was clipped by 3 bases and J by 0 bases; unmatched bases: 5. Participant-given clinical history determined each cohort assignment. Per the authors' pipeline: Amplification with reference gene primers provided the estimates of nucleated cell counts. Profiling relied on immunoSEQ multiplex PCR, and the TCRdb table lists in-frame clones only, not all of them. V, J and clone size are those of that table, while D and trimming were read from the DNA. The table includes approximately 190,000 clones, 86% detected once. The receptor was derived from a woman aged 40 to 50 in a cohort exposed to, infected with or recovered from COVID-19 (not recorded which). The sample was PBMCs or T cells enriched from blood (not recorded which). The rearrangement links TRBV4-2 to TRBJ1-6, with 7 bases aligning to TRBD1. In DNA, the CDR3 is TGTGCCAGCAGCCAGCTCCGGGACAGCTCCTATAATTCACCCCTCCACTTT. The encoded protein is CASSQLRDSSYNSPLHF.